This T cell receptor beta chain originates from a study of identical twins. The CDR3 is 15 amino acids. V was clipped by 4 bases and J by 0 bases, with 9 bases between them. CDR1 is SNHLY, CDR2 FYNNEI, per germline. General study points: Invariant populations such as MAIT and iNKT cells could partly muddle zero-insertion analyses.

This clonotype occurred many times. Its antigen is not known. All donors were healthy, and all were Caucasian. TCRdb used MiXCR to reprocess the 5' RACE reads, holding one entry per CDR3 protein. Of 1.5 million to 2 million distinct CDR3 sequences in the sample, roughly a third were seen once. This sequence originates from a newborn girl in good health. Sequencing was done on a sample of cord blood. V gene TRBV2 combines with J gene TRBJ1-4; D may be TRBD1 (6 bases). The CDR3: CASSAAGATNEKLFF. In DNA form, the CDR3 reads TGTGCCAGCAGTGCCGCAGGGGCAACTAATGAAAAACTGTTTTTT.